Described below is a single TCR beta chain sequence and its context. Its antigen is unidentified. This CDR3 region has 15 residues. Germline trimming cut 5 bases from V and 5 bases from J; bases unmatched to any gene: 9. Germline lookup yields CDR1 KGHSH and CDR2 LQKENI. 60 Vbeta and 13 Jbeta primers were used in PCR. Only in-frame clones appear in the TCRdb table, and some are missing; sequencing was by immunoSEQ multiplex PCR. The profile shows roughly 160,000 clones, approximately 80% of them singletons. This entry comes from a study of cytomegalovirus exposure and HLA in healthy donors. Study background: Genotyping of 400 or so donors showed that around 81% belonged to the Caucasian-associated ancestry cluster.

General study results and limits: Apparent HLA restriction characterized most CMV-associated TCR beta chains in a later analysis. An Asian-associated ancestry cluster reportedly showed fewer N-insertions than the roughly 670-donor mean in a later analysis.

The TCR was taken from a man between 18 and 29 years old in good health and CMV-seropositive. The chain combines TRBV18 with TRBJ2-7; 10 bases line up with TRBD1. Sequencing was performed on PBMCs. CDR3 sequence reads: CASSAETGGIDEQYF. The CDR3 nucleotides read TGTGCCAGCTCAGCAGAGACAGGGGGCATCGACGAGCAGTACTTC.